One TCR beta chain is described in this entry. The length of the CDR3 is 13 residues. In germline, CDR1 is SQVTM, CDR2 ANQGSEA. V shed 5 bases and J shed 2 bases, with 10 bases lying between them. The source of the sample is a study of beta chain features in type 1 diabetes. Expressed TCRB transcripts were sequenced, since all the RNA that had been isolated was reverse transcribed. Clones were read by immunoSEQ multiplex PCR, and TCRdb kept only the in-frame ones, dropping some. The sample shows hundreds of thousands of clones, 9.6% of them seen only once. The sequencing input was naive CD4+ T cells from blood. This rearrangement joins TRBV29-1 to TRBJ1-5, with D unresolved. This sequence originates from a woman younger than 35 in good health. For the CDR3, the DNA is TGCAGCGTTTTAGGAGGAGGCAATCAGCCCCAGCATTTT. Translating gives CSVLGGGNQPQHF. Filled out from reference TRBV29-1 and TRBJ1-5, the complete variable domain reads SAVISQKPSRDICQRGTSLTIQCQVDSQVTMMFWYRQQPGQSLTLIATANQGSEATYESGFVIDKFPISRPNLTFSTLTVSNMSPEDSSIYLCSVLGGGNQPQHFGDGTRLSIL.